This T cell receptor beta chain was identified during a study of cytotoxic CD8 clonotypes in ibrutinib-treated CLL. The protocol was immunoSEQ multiplex PCR, while the TCRdb copy is restricted to in-frame clones and leaves out a portion. The sample yields some 150,000 clones, 70% to 80% seen once. The CDR3 spans 18 residues. Per the germline V gene, CDR1 is SGHTA and CDR2 is FQGNSA. Trimming pared 1 base from V and 2 bases from J, leaving 17 bases between. The sample in question was PBMCs, obtained after 12 months of ibrutinib treatment. The rearrangement joins TRBV7-2 to TRBJ2-2; a possible D gene is TRBD2 (6 bases). The source of this sequence is a human donor with chronic lymphocytic leukemia. In nucleotides, the CDR3 is TGTGCCAGCAGCTTAGAATTCGGAGGGCGGCGTAACACCGGGGAGCTGTTTTTT. Protein: CASSLEFGGRRNTGELFF.